The T cell receptor beta chain under discussion was sequenced for a study of blood T cell repertoires in COVID-19. About the study: The United States, Italy and Spain supplied acute and convalescent COVID-19 samples. T cells, B-cell-depleted T cells, or PBMCs provided the cDNA or gDNA that served as material.

Per the original methods: Cell counts per sample came from amplifying reference gene primers. Produced via immunoSEQ multiplex PCR; TCRdb's table is partial and in-frame only. D and trimming were read from the DNA, whereas the V and J calls and clone size are those reported in that table. The data show about 87,000 clones, around 88% seen once. Germline loops: CDR1 MNHEY, CDR2 SVGEGT. The CDR3 consists of 11 residues. Trimming stripped 0 bases from V and 8 bases from J, with 2 bases between. The chain recombines TRBV6-2 or TRBV6-3 with TRBJ2-1; D call uncertain. Sequenced input: peripheral blood. The clonotype originates from a human donor in a cohort sampled during active COVID-19. Here the CDR3 reads CASSYSDEQFF. For the CDR3, the DNA is TGTGCCAGCAGTTACTCCGATGAGCAGTTCTTC.